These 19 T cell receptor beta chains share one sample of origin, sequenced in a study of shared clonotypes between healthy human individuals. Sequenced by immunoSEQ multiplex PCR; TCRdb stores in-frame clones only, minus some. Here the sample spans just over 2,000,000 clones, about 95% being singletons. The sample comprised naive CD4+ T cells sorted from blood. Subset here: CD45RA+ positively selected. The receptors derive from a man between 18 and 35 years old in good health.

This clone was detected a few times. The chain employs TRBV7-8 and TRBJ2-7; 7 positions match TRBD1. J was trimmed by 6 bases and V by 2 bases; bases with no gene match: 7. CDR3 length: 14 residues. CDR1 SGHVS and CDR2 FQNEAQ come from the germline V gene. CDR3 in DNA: TGTGCCAGCAGCTTAAGGGGACAGCCCCTCGAGCAGTACTTC. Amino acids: CASSLRGQPLEQYF.

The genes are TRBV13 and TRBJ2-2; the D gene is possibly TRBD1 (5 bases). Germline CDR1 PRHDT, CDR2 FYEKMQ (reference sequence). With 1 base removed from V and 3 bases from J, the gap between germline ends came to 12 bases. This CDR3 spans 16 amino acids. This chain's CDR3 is CASSLVGWTYTGELFF. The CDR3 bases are TGTGCCAGCAGCTTAGTCGGGTGGACATACACCGGGGAGCTGTTTTTT.

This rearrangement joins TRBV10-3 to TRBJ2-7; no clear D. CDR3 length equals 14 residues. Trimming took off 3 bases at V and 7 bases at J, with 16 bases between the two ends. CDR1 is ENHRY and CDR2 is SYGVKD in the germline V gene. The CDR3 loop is CAISDKGMVREQYF. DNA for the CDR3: TGTGCCATCAGTGATAAGGGAATGGTGAGGGAGCAGTACTTC.

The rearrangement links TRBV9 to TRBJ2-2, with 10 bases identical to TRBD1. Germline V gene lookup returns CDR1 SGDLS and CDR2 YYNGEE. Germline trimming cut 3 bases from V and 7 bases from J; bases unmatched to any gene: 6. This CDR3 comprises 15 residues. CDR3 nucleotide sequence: TGTGCCAGCAGCGGAGGACAGGGGGAAGTCGGGGAGCTGTTTTTT. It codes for CASSGGQGEVGELFF.

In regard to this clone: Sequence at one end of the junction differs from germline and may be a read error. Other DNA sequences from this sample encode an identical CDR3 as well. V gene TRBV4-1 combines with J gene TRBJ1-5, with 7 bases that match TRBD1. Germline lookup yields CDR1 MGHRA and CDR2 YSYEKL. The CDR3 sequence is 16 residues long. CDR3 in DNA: TGCGCCAGCAGCCAAGAAAACACAGGGGTGGTCCAGCCCCAGCACTTT. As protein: CASSQENTGVVQPQHF.

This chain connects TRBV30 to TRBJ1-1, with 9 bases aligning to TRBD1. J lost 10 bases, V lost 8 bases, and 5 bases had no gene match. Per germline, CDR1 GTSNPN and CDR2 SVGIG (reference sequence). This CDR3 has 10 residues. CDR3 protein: CAGDRVGAFF. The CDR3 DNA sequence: TGTGCCGGGGACAGGGTTGGAGCTTTCTTT.

CDR3 loop: CASPRTSVADTQYF. The DNA for the CDR3 is TGTGCCAGCCCACGGACTAGCGTCGCAGATACGCAGTATTTT. The chain is built from TRBV19 and TRBJ2-3, with 9 bases aligning to TRBD2. Germline V lookup: CDR1 LNHDA, CDR2 SQIVND (reference sequence). The V gene end was trimmed by 9 bases and the J gene end by 4 bases; junction bases not matched to a gene: 8. The CDR3 contains 14 residues.

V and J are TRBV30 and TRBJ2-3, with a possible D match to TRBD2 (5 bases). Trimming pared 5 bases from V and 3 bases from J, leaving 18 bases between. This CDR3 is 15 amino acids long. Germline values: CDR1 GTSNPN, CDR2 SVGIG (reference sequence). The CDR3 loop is CAWGLTRSRTDTQYF. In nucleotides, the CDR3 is TGTGCCTGGGGCCTTACTAGATCCCGAACAGATACGCAGTATTTT.

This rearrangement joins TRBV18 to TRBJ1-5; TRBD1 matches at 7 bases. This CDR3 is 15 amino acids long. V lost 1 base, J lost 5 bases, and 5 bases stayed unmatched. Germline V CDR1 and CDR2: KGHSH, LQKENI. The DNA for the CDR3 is TGTGCCAGCTCACCACAGGGGGCGCGGGATCAGCCCCAGCATTTT. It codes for CASSPQGARDQPQHF.

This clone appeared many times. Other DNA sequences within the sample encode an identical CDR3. The CDR3 DNA reads TGTGCCAGCAGTCCTAGCGGGGGGAGCTACGAGCAGTACTTC. It encodes CASSPSGGSYEQYF. The chain is built from TRBV7-9 and TRBJ2-7, with 11 bases matching TRBD2. This CDR3 contains 14 residues. Germline trimming cut 6 bases from V and 3 bases from J; bases unmatched to any gene: 4. CDR1 and CDR2 from the germline V gene are SEHNR and FQNEAQ (reference sequence).

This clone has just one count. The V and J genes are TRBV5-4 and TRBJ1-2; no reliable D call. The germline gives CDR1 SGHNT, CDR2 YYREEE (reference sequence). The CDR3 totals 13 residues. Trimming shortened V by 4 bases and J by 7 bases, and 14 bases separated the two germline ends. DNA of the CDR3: TGTGCCAGCAGCGTAGGGTTCGATATTGGCTACACCTTC. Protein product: CASSVGFDIGYTF.

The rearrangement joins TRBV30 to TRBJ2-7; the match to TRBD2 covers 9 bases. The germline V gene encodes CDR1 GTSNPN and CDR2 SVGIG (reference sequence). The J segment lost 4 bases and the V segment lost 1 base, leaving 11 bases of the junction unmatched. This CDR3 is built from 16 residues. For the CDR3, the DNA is TGTGCCTGGAGTGATCCCCTGGGCAGCGGGGGGTACGAGCAGTACTTC. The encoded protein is CAWSDPLGSGGYEQYF.

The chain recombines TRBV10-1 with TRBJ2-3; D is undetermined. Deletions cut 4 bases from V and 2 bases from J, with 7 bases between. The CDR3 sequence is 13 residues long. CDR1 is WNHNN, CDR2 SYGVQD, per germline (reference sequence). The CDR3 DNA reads TGCGCCAGCAGTGTGCTCCCCACAGATACGCAGTATTTT. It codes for CASSVLPTDTQYF.

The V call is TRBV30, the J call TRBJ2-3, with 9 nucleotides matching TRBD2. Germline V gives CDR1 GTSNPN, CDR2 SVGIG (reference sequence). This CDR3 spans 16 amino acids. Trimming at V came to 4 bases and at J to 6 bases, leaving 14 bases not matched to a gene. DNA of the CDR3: TGTGCCTGGAAGGGCGGGGGGGCCGTTCGGAGCGATACGCAGTATTTT. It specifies CAWKGGGAVRSDTQYF.

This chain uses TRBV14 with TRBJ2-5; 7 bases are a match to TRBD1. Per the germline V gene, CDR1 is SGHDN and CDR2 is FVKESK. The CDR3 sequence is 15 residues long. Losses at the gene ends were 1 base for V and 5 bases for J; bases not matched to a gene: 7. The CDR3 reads CASSQGWDSWETQYF. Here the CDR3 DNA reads TGTGCCAGCAGCCAAGGATGGGACAGTTGGGAGACCCAGTACTTC.

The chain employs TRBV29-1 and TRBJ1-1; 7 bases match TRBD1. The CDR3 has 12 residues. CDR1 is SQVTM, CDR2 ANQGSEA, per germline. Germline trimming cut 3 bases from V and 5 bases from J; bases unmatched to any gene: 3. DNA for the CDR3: TGCAGCGTTGATAACAGGGGAACTGAAGCTTTCTTT. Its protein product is CSVDNRGTEAFF.

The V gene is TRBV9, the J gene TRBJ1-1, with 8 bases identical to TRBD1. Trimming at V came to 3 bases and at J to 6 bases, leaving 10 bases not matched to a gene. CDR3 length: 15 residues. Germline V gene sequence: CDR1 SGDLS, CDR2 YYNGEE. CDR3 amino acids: CASSEGTGLNSEAFF. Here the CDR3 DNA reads TGTGCCAGCAGCGAGGGGACAGGTTTAAACTCTGAAGCTTTCTTT.

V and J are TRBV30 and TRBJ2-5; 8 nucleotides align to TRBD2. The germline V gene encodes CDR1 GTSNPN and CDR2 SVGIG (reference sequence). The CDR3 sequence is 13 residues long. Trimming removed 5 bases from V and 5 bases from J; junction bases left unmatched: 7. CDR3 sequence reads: CAWGKRLAETQYF. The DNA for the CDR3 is TGTGCCTGGGGGAAGCGACTAGCGGAGACCCAGTACTTC.

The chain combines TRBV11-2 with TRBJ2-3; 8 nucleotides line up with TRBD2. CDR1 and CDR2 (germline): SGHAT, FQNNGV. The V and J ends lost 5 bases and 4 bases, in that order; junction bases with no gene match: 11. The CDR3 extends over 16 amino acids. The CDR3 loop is CASSLGLAVSADTQYF. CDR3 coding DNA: TGTGCCAGCAGCCTTGGACTAGCTGTTAGCGCAGATACGCAGTATTTT.